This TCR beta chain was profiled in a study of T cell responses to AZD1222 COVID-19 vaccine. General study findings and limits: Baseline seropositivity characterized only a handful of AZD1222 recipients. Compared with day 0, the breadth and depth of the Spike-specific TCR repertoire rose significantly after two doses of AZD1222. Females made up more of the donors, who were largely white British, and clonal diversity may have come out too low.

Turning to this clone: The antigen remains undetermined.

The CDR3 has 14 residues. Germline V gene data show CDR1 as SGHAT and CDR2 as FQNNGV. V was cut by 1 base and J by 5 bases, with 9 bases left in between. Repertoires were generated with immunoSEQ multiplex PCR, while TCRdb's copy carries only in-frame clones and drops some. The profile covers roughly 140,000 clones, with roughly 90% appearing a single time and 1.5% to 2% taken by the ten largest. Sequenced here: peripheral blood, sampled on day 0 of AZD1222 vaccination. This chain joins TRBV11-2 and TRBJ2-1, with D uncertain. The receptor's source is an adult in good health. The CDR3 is CASSLAGPHNEQFF. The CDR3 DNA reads TGTGCCAGCAGCTTAGCCGGGCCCCACAATGAGCAGTTCTTC.